This T cell receptor beta chain was found in a study of CD4 T cells in relation to SARS-CoV-2 and coronaviruses. For the study at large: ViraFEST: approximately nine-day antigen culture of PBMCs, then TCR beta CDR3 sequencing.

Germline V gene sequence: CDR1 MNHNS, CDR2 SASEGT. The CDR3 extends over 16 amino acids. Deletions cut 0 bases from V and 4 bases from J, with 13 bases between. Naive or memory CD4+ cells were cultured 1:1 with T cell-depleted PBMCs plus CEF. Note on this clone: Its antigen is unknown.

Study-wide points: Culture-expanded clones reflect memory recall rather than primary priming during culture.

TCRdb's copy holds only in-frame clones and misses some; the assay was immunoSEQ multiplex PCR. The table includes about 31,000 clones, about four fifths detected once. This TCR came from an adult with COVID-19. The chain carries TRBV6-1 and TRBJ1-3; D remains ambiguous. Sequencing input: memory CD4+ T cells from PBMCs, cultured in vitro. The CDR3 coding sequence is TGTGCCAGCAGTGAAGCGAAGTTGACATGGGGAAACACCATATATTTT. This gives the protein CASSEAKLTWGNTIYF.